One TCR beta chain is described in this entry. This entry comes from a study of cytotoxic CD8 clonotypes in ibrutinib-treated CLL. Study details: The patient breakdown showed fewer than twelve relapsed/refractory and more than 14 treatment-naive cases, with approximately 18 IGHV unmutated. When averaged across all of the samples, the counts came to some 250,000 productive templates and 85,000 to 95,000 productive rearrangements.

CDR1 and CDR2 (germline): SGDLS, YYNGEE. The CDR3 has 17 residues. Trimming shortened V by 2 bases and J by 3 bases, and 17 bases separated the two germline ends. Clones were read by immunoSEQ multiplex PCR, and TCRdb kept only the in-frame ones, dropping some. This sample yields about 330,000 clones, of which around 66% are seen a single time; roughly 6% belongs to the top ten. The source of about 2 micrograms of genomic DNA for TCR beta libraries was cryopreserved PBMCs. Sample: PBMCs, taken after 36 months of ibrutinib treatment. The sequence was obtained from a human donor with chronic lymphocytic leukemia. V usage is TRBV9 and J usage is TRBJ1-4; D perhaps matches TRBD1 (6 bases). The DNA for the CDR3 is TGTGCCAGCAGCGTCGGGCAGGCCAAGGGGGCTAATGAAAAACTGTTTTTT. Amino acid sequence: CASSVGQAKGANEKLFF.